This T cell receptor (beta chain) stems from a study of early T cells in non-severe SARS-CoV-2 infection. Study summary: The study sequenced bulk RNA from unsorted whole blood, with chains unpaired. The study, taken as a whole, reports: Lookups in VDJdb leaned toward anti-spike CD8 responses and missed private and CD4 specificities.

The library protocol tagged individual cDNA molecules with unique molecular identifiers. TCRdb reprocessed the 5' RACE reads with MiXCR, giving one entry per CDR3 protein. Seen here are tens of thousands of distinct CDR3 sequences, around 15% observed once, and the top ten hold 12%. The CDR3 spans 14 residues. Looked up from germline, CDR1 is SGHAT and CDR2 is FQNNGV. Deletions cut 1 base from V and 8 bases from J, with 11 bases between. This clonotype was picked up many times. What it binds is unknown. This sequence joins TRBV11-2 and TRBJ1-4, with D possibly TRBD1 on 6 matching bases. This clonotype originated in an adult who was a healthcare worker with PCR-confirmed SARS-CoV-2 infection or an uninfected control (not recorded which). Sequencing was carried out using whole blood. The CDR3 DNA sequence: TGTGCCAGCAGCTTAGTGTGGGACACAGAAAAACTGTTTTTT. Amino acid sequence: CASSLVWDTEKLFF.